This T cell receptor beta chain came from a study of T cell responses to AZD1222 COVID-19 vaccine. Findings of the study overall: Repertoire sampling was restricted to post-peak T cell response timepoints. White British ancestry dominated among donors, who included more females, and clonal diversity was possibly underestimated.

Germline V gene lookup returns CDR1 SGHTA and CDR2 FQGTGA. This CDR3 comprises 14 residues. V was trimmed by 4 bases and J by 9 bases, leaving 18 bases between them. Note on this clone: The antigen is unknown.

Some clones are missing from TCRdb's copy, which holds only in-frame ones; the method was immunoSEQ multiplex PCR. The sample records 130,000 or so clones, over 85% being singletons. The sequences come from peripheral blood, collected on day 0 of AZD1222 vaccination. The clonotype comes from an adult in good health. This chain links TRBV7-3 with TRBJ1-1; D is undetermined. The CDR3 DNA reads as TGTGCCAGCAGCTCCCCGTCGATAAGCCCGAAAGCTTTCTTT. As protein: CASSSPSISPKAFF.